The 15 T cell receptor beta chains reported below all come from one sample, sequenced in a study of blood T cells in healthy people across ages. Through a sample-barcoded 5' primer and a J-beta primer mix, a second PCR was run for about 6 to 12 cycles. MiXCR, applied by TCRdb to the 5' RACE reads, yields one record per CDR3 protein. The sample records 1.4 million to 1.5 million distinct CDR3 sequences, 40% to 50% being singletons. Sequencing input: blood. The receptors were sampled from a woman aged 18-35 years in good health.

The chain combines TRBV5-1 with TRBJ1-2, with D tentatively TRBD1 (5 bases). In germline, CDR1 is SGHRS, CDR2 YFSETQ. The germline V and J ends were trimmed by 1 base and 7 bases, with 11 bases remaining between them. This CDR3 is built from 13 residues. In nucleotides, the CDR3 is TGCGCCAGCAGCTTGATACAGGACGCTGGCTACACCTTC. Translating it yields CASSLIQDAGYTF.

The chain couples TRBV5-5 to TRBJ2-7, with TRBD2 matching 11 bases. Losses at the gene ends were 5 bases for V and 2 bases for J; bases not matched to a gene: 3. Germline V gene data show CDR1 as SGHKS and CDR2 as YYEKEE (reference sequence). The CDR3 spans 14 residues. CDR3 sequence (DNA): TGTGCCAGCAGTTCACTAGCGGGGGCCTACGAGCAGTACTTC. Amino acids: CASSSLAGAYEQYF.

This clonotype was detected a few times. The chain combines TRBV5-1 with TRBJ1-1; 9 positions match TRBD1. The CDR3 is 16 residues long. Trimming took 0 bases from V and 4 from J; bases not matched to a gene: 7. CDR1 is SGHRS, CDR2 YFSETQ, per germline. The CDR3 spells CASSLGSTGGSTEAFF. The CDR3, as DNA: TGCGCCAGCAGCTTGGGTTCGACAGGGGGGTCCACTGAAGCTTTCTTT.

V usage is TRBV29-1 and J usage is TRBJ2-1; no clear D gene. V gave up 8 bases and J gave up 7 bases, with 18 bases separating them. The germline V gene has CDR1 SQVTM and CDR2 ANQGSEA. The CDR3 sequence is 13 residues long. CDR3: CSKLGVIDNEQFF. In DNA form, the CDR3 reads TGCAGCAAGCTGGGCGTGATAGATAATGAGCAGTTCTTC.

This clonotype has more than one count but fewer than ten. One end of the junction varies from germline; a read error may be responsible. The V call is TRBV5-1, the J call TRBJ1-2; D unclear. The CDR3 extends over 14 amino acids. CDR1 is SGHRS and CDR2 is YFSETQ in the germline V gene. CDR3 DNA: TGTGCCAGCAGCTTAGCGCGGGGAGACTATGGCTACACCTTC. Its translation: CASSLARGDYGYTF.

This chain joins TRBV7-2 and TRBJ2-1, with 8 bases identical to TRBD1. This CDR3 region has 16 residues. From germline, CDR1 is SGHTA and CDR2 FQGNSA. J lost 2 bases, V lost 2 bases, and 5 bases had no gene match. The CDR3 region has the DNA TGTGCCAGCAGCTTAACGGGGACAGGCCCCTACAATGAGCAGTTCTTC. Residues: CASSLTGTGPYNEQFF.

CDR3 DNA: TGTGCCGGACCCACGGGGGCCTTTTACGAGCAGTACTTC. Its translation is CAGPTGAFYEQYF. J is TRBJ2-7 and V is TRBV7-4; TRBD1 or TRBD2 may be the D gene (6 bases each). The CDR3 length is 13 residues. Germline assignment: CDR1 SGHVT and CDR2 SQSDAQ. V was trimmed by 11 bases and J by 4 bases, leaving 18 bases between them.

This chain links TRBV6-1 with TRBJ1-1; 7 bases are shared with TRBD1. Germline V gene lookup returns CDR1 MNHNS and CDR2 SASEGT. J lost 10 bases, V lost 6 bases, and 8 bases had no gene match. The CDR3 length is 12 residues. Written as DNA, the CDR3 is TGTGCCAGCAGATACAGGGGCCAGGGAGCTTTCTTT. Translating gives CASRYRGQGAFF.

This clonotype was counted between two and nine times. This chain joins TRBV9 and TRBJ2-3, with D possibly being TRBD2 (5 bases). Germline loops: CDR1 SGDLS, CDR2 YYNGEE. The CDR3 is 15 amino acids. Deletions cut 0 bases from V and 1 base from J, with 9 bases between. DNA of the CDR3: TGTGCCAGCAGCGTAGTGGTGGGAGGCACAGATACGCAGTATTTT. Translation gives CASSVVVGGTDTQYF. Filled out from reference TRBV9 and TRBJ2-3, the complete variable domain reads DSGVTQTPKHLITATGQRVTLRCSPRSGDLSVYWYQQSLDQGLQFLIQYYNGEERAKGNILERFSAQQFPDLHSELNLSSLELGDSALYFCASSVVVGGTDTQYFGPGTRLTVL.

This clonotype has just a few counts. The chain uses TRBV20-1 and TRBJ2-3; D not certain. The germline V and J ends were trimmed by 6 bases and 4 bases, with 17 bases remaining between them. Germline CDR1 reads DFQATT; CDR2 reads SNEGSKA (reference sequence). The CDR3 is 14 amino acids. The DNA for the CDR3 is TGCAGTGCCGGCCCGAGCGCCGGCCCAGATACGCAGTATTTT. Amino acid sequence: CSAGPSAGPDTQYF.

The V gene is TRBV15, the J gene TRBJ1-2; 7 positions match TRBD1. V lost 3 bases, J lost 4 bases, and 8 bases stayed unmatched. The V gene's germline CDR1 is LNHNV and CDR2 YYDKDF (reference sequence). The CDR3 is made up of 15 amino acids. This CDR3 is CATSSVSSGGYGYTF. In DNA, the CDR3 is TGTGCCACCAGCAGCGTCTCTTCAGGGGGCTATGGCTACACCTTC.

V usage is TRBV27 and J usage is TRBJ2-3; D is perhaps TRBD1 (6 bases). Trimming removed 3 bases at V and 6 bases at J, with 19 bases between. The CDR3 is made up of 16 amino acids. From germline, CDR1 is MNHEY and CDR2 SMNVEV (reference sequence). The CDR3 nucleotides are TGTGCCAGCAGTTTTCGTGATGGGGGCGCTCGGGATACGCAGTATTTT. Encoded protein: CASSFRDGGARDTQYF.

This CDR3 reads CASSLVTGGANEQFF. The CDR3 bases are TGTGCCAGCAGCTTAGTTACGGGGGGCGCTAATGAGCAGTTCTTC. J is TRBJ2-1 and V is TRBV13; maybe TRBD2 (7 bases). V gave up 1 base and J gave up 7 bases, with 14 bases separating them. This CDR3 is 15 amino acids long. The V gene's germline CDR1 is PRHDT and CDR2 FYEKMQ (reference sequence).

The chain recombines TRBV6-1 with TRBJ1-2; 8 bases align to TRBD1. The V segment lost 2 bases and the J segment 4 bases; nucleotides outside the gene matches: 3. Germline loops: CDR1 MNHNS, CDR2 SASEGT. The CDR3 has 14 amino acids. The CDR3 loop reads CASSETGQAYGYTF. The DNA of the CDR3 is TGTGCCAGCAGTGAAACGGGACAGGCCTATGGCTACACCTTC.

The chain joins TRBV5-6 to TRBJ1-1; TRBD1 is a possible D gene (6 bases). This CDR3 contains 13 residues. The V and J ends lost 4 bases and 8 bases respectively, with 15 bases between them. Germline V gene sequence: CDR1 SGHDT, CDR2 YYEEEE. The CDR3 DNA reads as TGTGCCAGCAGCCGCAACAGGGTTGGGGAAGCTTTCTTT. This translates into CASSRNRVGEAFF.